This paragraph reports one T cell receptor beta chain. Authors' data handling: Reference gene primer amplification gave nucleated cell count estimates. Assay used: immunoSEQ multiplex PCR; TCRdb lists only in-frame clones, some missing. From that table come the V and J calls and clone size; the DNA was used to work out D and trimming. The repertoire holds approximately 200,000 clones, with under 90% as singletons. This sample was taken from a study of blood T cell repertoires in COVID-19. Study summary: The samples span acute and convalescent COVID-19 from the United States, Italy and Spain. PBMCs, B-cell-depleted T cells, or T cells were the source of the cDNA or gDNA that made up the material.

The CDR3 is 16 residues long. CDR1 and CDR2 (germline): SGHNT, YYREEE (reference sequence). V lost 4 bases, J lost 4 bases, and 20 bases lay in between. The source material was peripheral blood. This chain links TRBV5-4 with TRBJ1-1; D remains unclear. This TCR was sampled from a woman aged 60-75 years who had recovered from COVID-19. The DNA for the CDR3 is TGTGCCAGCAGCCCCAATCCCAGCGTCAGAGGCACTGAAGCTTTCTTT. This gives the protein CASSPNPSVRGTEAFF.